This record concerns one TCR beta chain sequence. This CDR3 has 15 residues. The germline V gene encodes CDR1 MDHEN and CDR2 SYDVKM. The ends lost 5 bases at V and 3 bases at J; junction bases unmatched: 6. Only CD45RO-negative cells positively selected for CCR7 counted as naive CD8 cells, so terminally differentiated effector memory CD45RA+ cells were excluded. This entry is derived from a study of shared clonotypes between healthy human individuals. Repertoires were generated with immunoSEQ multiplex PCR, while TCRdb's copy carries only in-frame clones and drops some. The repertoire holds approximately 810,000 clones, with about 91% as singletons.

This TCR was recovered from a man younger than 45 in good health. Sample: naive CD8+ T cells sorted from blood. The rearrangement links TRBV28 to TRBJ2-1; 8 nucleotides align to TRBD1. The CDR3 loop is CASSQTGDGYNEQFF. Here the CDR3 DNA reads TGTGCCAGCAGTCAGACAGGGGACGGCTACAATGAGCAGTTCTTC. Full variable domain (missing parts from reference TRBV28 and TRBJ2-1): DVKVTQSSRYLVKRTGEKVFLECVQDMDHENMFWYRQDPGLGLRLIYFSYDVKMKEKGDIPEGYSVSREKKERFSLILESASTNQTSMYLCASSQTGDGYNEQFFGPGTRLTVL.